This TCR beta chain was sequenced for a study of T cell repertoires in ileal Crohn's disease. About the research overall: Surgery for a complication: stricturing in around 60%, penetrating in 39%. Postoperative therapy was given to about half: fewer than 14 thiopurines, 15 to 20 anti-TNF agents. Study observations and caveats: Clonal expansions were more frequent in active smokers than non-smokers at surgery.

This clone was seen once. Its target is unknown. Stated time point: proximal margin of the surgical specimen (macroscopically non-inflamed). The CDR3 covers 14 residues. CDR1 and CDR2 from the germline V gene are MNHEY and SMNVEV (reference sequence). V was shortened by 0 bases and J by 4 bases, with 9 bases between the two germline ends. Assay: immunoSEQ multiplex PCR; the TCRdb copy retains only in-frame clones and omits some. The sample has 7,500 or so clones; 75% to 85% are singletons. The specimen was ileal tissue. This TCR came from an adult with Crohn's disease. The rearrangement links TRBV27 to TRBJ1-2; TRBD1 might be the D (6 bases). The CDR3 region is CASSLSPRGYGYTF. CDR3 bases: TGTGCCAGCAGTTTATCGCCCAGGGGCTATGGCTACACCTTC.